The sequence of this T cell receptor (beta chain) was determined in a study of T cell changes during pregnancy in multiple sclerosis. Sequencing was performed with immunoSEQ multiplex PCR; in TCRdb, only in-frame clones are kept and a portion is missing. The sample lists some 89,000 clones; approximately 94% were seen once. This clone was detected only once. This sample includes further DNA sequences coding for the same CDR3. The TCR comes from a female donor with multiple sclerosis, enrolled in a pregnancy study. Sample: peripheral blood, taken in the third trimester of pregnancy.

The CDR3 here is CASSRPSREEAFF. The DNA for the CDR3 is TGCGCCAGCAGCCGACCTTCGCGGGAAGAAGCTTTCTTT. The V gene is TRBV4-1, the J gene TRBJ1-1; no definite D call. Germline CDR1 MGHRA, CDR2 YSYEKL. V was cut by 4 bases and J by 8 bases, with 14 bases left in between. CDR3 length equals 13 residues.